This T cell receptor beta chain was sequenced in a study of T cell changes during pregnancy in multiple sclerosis. The table came from immunoSEQ multiplex PCR; TCRdb's copy has only in-frame clones and leaves some out. The top ten clones hold over 0.7% of a sample with some 80,000 clones, more than 70% of them seen once. In its sample, this clone was seen once. The J segment lost 7 bases and the V segment lost 8 bases, leaving 12 bases of the junction unmatched. Germline V gene lookup returns CDR1 LNHNV and CDR2 YYDKDF (reference sequence). This CDR3 comprises 15 residues. This TCR was sampled from a female donor in good health, enrolled as a control in a pregnancy study. Specimen: peripheral blood, collected in the first trimester of pregnancy. V gene TRBV15 combines with J gene TRBJ2-1; TRBD2 matches 9 bases. DNA of the CDR3: TGTGCCACCCTAAGCCCGCTAGCGGGATCAAATGAGCAGTTCTTC. As protein: CATLSPLAGSNEQFF. Full variable domain (missing parts from reference TRBV15 and TRBJ2-1): DAMVIQNPRYQVTQFGKPVTLSCSQTLNHNVMYWYQQKSSQAPKLLFHYYDKDFNNEADTPDNFQSRRPNTSFCFLDIRSPGLGDTAMYLCATLSPLAGSNEQFFGPGTRLTVL.